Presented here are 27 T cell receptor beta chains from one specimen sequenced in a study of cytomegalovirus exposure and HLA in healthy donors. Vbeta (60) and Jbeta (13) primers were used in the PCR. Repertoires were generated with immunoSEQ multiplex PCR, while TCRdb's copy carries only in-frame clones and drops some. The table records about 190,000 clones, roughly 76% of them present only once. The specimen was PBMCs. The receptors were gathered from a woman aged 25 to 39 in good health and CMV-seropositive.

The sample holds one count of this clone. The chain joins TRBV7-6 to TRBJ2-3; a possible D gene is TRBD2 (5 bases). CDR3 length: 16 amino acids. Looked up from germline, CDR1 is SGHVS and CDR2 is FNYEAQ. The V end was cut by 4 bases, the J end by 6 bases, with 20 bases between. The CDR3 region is CASSSSWGLREDTQYF. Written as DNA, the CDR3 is TGTGCCAGCAGCTCATCCTGGGGATTGAGGGAGGATACGCAGTATTTT.

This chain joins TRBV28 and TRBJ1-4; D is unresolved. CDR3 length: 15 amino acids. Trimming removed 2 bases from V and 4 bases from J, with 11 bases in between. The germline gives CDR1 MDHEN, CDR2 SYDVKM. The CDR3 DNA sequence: TGTGCCAGCAGTTTACTGTCGGCGGTTAATGAAAAACTGTTTTTT. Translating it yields CASSLLSAVNEKLFF.

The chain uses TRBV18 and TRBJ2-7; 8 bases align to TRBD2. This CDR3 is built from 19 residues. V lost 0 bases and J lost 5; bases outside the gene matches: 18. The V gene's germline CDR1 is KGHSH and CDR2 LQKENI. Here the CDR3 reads CASSPPIHLREASWDEQYF. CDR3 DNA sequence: TGTGCCAGCTCACCACCGATTCACCTGCGGGAGGCCTCGTGGGACGAGCAGTACTTC.

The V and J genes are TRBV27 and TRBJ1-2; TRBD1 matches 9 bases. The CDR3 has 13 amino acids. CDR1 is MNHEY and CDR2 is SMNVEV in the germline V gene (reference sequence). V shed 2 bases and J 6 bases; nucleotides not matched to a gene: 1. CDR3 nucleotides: TGTGCCAGCAGTTTAACAGGGGGCCATGGCTACACCTTC. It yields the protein CASSLTGGHGYTF.

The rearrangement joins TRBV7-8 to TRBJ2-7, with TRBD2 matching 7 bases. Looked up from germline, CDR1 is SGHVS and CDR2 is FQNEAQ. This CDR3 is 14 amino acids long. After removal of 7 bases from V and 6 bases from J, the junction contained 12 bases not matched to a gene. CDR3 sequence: CASMPSWGGGEQYF. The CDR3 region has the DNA TGTGCCAGCATGCCCTCTTGGGGGGGAGGCGAGCAGTACTTC.

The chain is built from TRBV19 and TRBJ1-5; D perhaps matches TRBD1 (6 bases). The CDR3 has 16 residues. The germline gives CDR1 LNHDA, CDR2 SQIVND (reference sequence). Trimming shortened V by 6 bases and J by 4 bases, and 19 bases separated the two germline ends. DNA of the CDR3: TGTGCCAGTAGGGAACAGGGTTTAAGACTAAATCAGCCCCAGCATTTT. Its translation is CASREQGLRLNQPQHF. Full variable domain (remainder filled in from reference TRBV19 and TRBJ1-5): DGGITQSPKYLFRKEGQNVTLSCEQNLNHDAMYWYRQDPGQGLRLIYYSQIVNDFQKGDIAEGYSVSREKKESFPLTVTSAQKNPTAFYLCASREQGLRLNQPQHFGDGTRLSIL.

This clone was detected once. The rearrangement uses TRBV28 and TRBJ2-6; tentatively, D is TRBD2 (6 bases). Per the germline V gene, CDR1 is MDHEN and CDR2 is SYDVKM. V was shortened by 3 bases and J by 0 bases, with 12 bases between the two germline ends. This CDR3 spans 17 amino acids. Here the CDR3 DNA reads TGTGCCAGCAGTTTTGTTGTCGGGGGCTCTGGGGCCAACGTCCTGACTTTC. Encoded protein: CASSFVVGGSGANVLTF.

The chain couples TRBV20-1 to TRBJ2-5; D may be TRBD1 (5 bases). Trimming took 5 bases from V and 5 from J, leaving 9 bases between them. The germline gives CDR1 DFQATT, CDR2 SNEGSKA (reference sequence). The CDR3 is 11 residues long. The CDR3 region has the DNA TGCAGTGCTGCTAGGGGTGAGACCCAGTACTTC. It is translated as CSAARGETQYF.

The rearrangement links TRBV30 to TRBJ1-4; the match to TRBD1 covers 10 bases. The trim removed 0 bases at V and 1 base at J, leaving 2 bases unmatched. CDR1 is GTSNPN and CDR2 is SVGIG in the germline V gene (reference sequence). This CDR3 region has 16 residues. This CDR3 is CAWSVTGGRTNEKLFF. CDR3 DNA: TGTGCCTGGAGTGTGACAGGGGGCAGAACTAATGAAAAACTGTTTTTT.

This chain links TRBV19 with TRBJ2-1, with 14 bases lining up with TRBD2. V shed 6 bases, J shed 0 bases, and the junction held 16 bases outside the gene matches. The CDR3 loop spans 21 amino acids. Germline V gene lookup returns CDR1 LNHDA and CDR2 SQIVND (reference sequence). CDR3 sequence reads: CASSREGGTSGGTISYNEQFF. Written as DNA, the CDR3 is TGTGCCAGTAGCCGAGAGGGCGGGACTAGCGGGGGTACTATCTCCTACAATGAGCAGTTCTTC.

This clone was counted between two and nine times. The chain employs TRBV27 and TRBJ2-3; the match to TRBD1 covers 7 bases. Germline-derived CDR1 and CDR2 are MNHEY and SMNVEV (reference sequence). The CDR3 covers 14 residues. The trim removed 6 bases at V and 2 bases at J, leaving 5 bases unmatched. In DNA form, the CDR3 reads TGTGCCAGCAGGGGAGACAGGGTCACAGATACGCAGTATTTT. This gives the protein CASRGDRVTDTQYF.

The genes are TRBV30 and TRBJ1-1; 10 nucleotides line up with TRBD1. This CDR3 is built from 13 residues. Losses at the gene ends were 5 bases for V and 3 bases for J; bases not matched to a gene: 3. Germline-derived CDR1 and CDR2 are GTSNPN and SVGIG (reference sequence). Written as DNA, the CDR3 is TGTGCCTGGTGGGACAGGGGACACACTGAAGCTTTCTTT. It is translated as CAWWDRGHTEAFF.

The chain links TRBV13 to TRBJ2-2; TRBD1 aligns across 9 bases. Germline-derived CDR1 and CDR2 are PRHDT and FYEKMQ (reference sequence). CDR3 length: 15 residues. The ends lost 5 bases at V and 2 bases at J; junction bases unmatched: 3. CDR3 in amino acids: CASSRDRVNTGELFF. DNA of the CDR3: TGTGCCAGCAGCCGGGACAGGGTCAACACCGGGGAGCTGTTTTTT.

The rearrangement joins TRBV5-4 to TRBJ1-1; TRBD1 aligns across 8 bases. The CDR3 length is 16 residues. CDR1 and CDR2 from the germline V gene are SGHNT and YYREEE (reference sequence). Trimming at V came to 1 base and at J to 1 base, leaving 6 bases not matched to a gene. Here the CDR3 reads CASSLPGGARNTEAFF. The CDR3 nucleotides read TGTGCCAGCAGCTTGCCAGGGGGCGCCCGGAACACTGAAGCTTTCTTT. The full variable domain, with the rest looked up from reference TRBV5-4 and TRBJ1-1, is ETGVTQSPTHLIKTRGQQVTLRCSSQSGHNTVSWYQQALGQGPQFIFQYYREEENGRGNFPPRFSGLQFPNYSSELNVNALELDDSALYLCASSLPGGARNTEAFFGQGTRLTVV.

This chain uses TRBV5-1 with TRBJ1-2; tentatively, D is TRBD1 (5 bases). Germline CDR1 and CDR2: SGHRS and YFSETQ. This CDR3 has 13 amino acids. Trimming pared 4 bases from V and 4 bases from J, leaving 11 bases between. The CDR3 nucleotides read TGCGCCAGCAGCGACGGGGGGGGCTATGGCTACACCTTC. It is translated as CASSDGGGYGYTF.

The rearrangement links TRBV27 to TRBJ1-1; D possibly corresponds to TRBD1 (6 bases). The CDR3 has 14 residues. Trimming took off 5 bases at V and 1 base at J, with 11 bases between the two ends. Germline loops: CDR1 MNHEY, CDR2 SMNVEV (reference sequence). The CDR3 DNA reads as TGTGCCAGCAGTCCAAGGACAGCGAACACTGAAGCTTTCTTT. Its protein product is CASSPRTANTEAFF.

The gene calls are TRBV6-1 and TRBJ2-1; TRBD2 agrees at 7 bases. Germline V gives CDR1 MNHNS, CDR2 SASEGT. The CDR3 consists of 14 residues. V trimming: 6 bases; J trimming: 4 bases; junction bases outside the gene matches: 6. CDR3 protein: CASRTGTTYNEQFF. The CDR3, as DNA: TGTGCCAGCAGAACCGGGACTACATACAATGAGCAGTTCTTC.

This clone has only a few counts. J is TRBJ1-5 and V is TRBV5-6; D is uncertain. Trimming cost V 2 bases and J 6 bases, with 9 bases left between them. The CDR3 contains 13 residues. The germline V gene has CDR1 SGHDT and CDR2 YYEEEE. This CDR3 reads CASSFQTGQPQHF. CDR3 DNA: TGTGCCAGCAGCTTCCAGACGGGTCAGCCCCAGCATTTT.

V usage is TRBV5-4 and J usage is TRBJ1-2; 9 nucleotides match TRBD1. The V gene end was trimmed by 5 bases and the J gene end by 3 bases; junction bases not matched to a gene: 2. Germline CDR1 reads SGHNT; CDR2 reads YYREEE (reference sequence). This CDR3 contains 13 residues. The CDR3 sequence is CASSWTGDYGYTF. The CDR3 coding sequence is TGTGCCAGCAGTTGGACAGGGGACTATGGCTACACCTTC. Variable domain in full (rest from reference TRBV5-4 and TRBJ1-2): ETGVTQSPTHLIKTRGQQVTLRCSSQSGHNTVSWYQQALGQGPQFIFQYYREEENGRGNFPPRFSGLQFPNYSSELNVNALELDDSALYLCASSWTGDYGYTFGSGTRLTVV.

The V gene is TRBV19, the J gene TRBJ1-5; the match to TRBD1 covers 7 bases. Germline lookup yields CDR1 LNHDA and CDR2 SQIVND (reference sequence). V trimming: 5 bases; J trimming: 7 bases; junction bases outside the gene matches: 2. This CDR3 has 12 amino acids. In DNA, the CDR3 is TGTGCCAGTAGTGGGGACAGCCAGCCCCAGCATTTT. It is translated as CASSGDSQPQHF.

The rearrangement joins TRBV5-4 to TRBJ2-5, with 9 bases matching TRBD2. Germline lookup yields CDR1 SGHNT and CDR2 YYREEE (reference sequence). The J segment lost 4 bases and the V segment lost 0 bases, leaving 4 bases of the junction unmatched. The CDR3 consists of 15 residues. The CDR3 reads CASSLASGGPETQYF. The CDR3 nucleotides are TGTGCCAGCAGCTTGGCCAGCGGGGGGCCAGAGACCCAGTACTTC.

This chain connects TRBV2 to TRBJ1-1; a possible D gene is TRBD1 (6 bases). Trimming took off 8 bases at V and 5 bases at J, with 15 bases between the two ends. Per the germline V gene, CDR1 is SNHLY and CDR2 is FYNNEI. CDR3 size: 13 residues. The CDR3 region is CASETSRGTEAFF. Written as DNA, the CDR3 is TGTGCCAGCGAGACCTCCAGGGGAACTGAAGCTTTCTTT.

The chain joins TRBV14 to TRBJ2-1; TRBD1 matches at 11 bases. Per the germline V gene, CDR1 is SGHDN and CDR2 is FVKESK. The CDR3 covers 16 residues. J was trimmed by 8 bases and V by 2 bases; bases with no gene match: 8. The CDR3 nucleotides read TGTGCCAGCAGCCAAAATTGGGACAGGGGGAGGGATGAGCAGTTCTTC. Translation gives CASSQNWDRGRDEQFF. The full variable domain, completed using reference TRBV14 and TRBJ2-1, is EAGVTQFPSHSVIEKGQTVTLRCDPISGHDNLYWYRRVMGKEIKFLLHFVKESKQDESGMPNNRFLAERTGGTYSTLKVQPAELEDSGVYFCASSQNWDRGRDEQFFGPGTRLTVL.

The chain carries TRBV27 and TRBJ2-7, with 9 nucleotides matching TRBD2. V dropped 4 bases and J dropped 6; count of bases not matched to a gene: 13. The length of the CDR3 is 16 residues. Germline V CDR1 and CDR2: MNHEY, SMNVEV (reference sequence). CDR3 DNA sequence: TGTGCCAGCAGTTCGGGAGTTCCGGGACTAGCATTCGAGCAGTACTTC. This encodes CASSSGVPGLAFEQYF.

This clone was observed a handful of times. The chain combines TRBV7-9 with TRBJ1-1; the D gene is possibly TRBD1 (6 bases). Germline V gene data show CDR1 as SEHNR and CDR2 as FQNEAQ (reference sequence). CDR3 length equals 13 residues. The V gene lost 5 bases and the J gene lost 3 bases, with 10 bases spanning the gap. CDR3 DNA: TGTGCCAGCAGCCGACAGGAGGACACTGAAGCTTTCTTT. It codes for CASSRQEDTEAFF.

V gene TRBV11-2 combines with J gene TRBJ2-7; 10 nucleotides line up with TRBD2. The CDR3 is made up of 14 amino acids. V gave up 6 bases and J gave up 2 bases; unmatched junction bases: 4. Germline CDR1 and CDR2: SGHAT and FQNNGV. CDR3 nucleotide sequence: TGTGCCAGCAGACAAAGCGGGAGGGCCTACGAGCAGTACTTC. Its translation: CASRQSGRAYEQYF.

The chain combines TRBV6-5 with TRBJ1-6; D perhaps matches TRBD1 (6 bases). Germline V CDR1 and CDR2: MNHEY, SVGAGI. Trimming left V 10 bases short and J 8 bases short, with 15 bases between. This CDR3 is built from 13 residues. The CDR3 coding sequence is TGTGCCACCCGGGGGGGCATAGATTCACCCCTCCACTTT. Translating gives CATRGGIDSPLHF.